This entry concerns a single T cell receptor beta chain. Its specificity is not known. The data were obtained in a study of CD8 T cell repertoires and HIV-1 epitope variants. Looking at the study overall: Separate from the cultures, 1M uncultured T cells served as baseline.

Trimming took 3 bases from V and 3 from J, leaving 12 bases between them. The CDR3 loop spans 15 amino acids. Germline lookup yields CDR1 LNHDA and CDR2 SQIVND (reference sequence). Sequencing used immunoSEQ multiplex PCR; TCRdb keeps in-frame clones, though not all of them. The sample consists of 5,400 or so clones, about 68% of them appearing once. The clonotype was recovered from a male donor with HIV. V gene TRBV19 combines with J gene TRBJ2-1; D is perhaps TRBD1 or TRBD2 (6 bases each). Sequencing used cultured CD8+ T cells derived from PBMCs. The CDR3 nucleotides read TGTGCCAGTAGTATTGGGGGGACACTCTACAATGAGCAGTTCTTC. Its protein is CASSIGGTLYNEQFF.